These 12 T cell receptor beta chains share one sample of origin, sequenced in a study of T cells in Graves' hyperthyroidism and ophthalmopathy. TCR beta CDR3 sequences were amplified from RNA transcripts. A set of HTBI primers served as the primers for a first-round RT-PCR of the TCR CDR3. TCRdb reanalysed the multiplex PCR reads using MiXCR and keeps one entry per CDR3 protein. The profile shows approximately 530,000 distinct CDR3 sequences, around 15% of them singletons. Material: blood. Receptors originate from a woman aged 18-29 years with Graves' hyperthyroidism.

The V gene is TRBV6-6, the J gene TRBJ2-1; unclear D gene. This CDR3 contains 15 residues. V was clipped by 0 bases and J by 2 bases, with 8 bases between them. CDR1 and CDR2 (germline): MNHNY, SVGAGI (reference sequence). The CDR3 DNA is TGTGCCAGCAGTTACTCGGGTGTCGCCTACAATGAGCAGTTCTTC. This encodes CASSYSGVAYNEQFF.

The table lists this clonotype with many counts. The chain joins TRBV7-2 to TRBJ2-1; tentatively, D is TRBD1 or TRBD2 (5 bases each). CDR3 length: 14 amino acids. V shed 5 bases and J shed 7 bases, with 15 bases lying between them. The germline V gene has CDR1 SGHTA and CDR2 FQGNSA. The CDR3 is CASSPPGTRNEQFF. The DNA of the CDR3 is TGTGCCAGCAGCCCCCCCGGGACGAGGAATGAGCAGTTCTTC.

This clonotype has a handful of counts. The chain combines TRBV11-2 with TRBJ1-6; 9 bases are a match to TRBD1. CDR1 is SGHAT and CDR2 is FQNNGV in the germline V gene. Trimming took 4 bases from V and 9 from J; bases not matched to a gene: 7. The CDR3 runs 15 residues. The CDR3 here is CASSYSDRGSSPLHF. The CDR3 DNA follows: TGTGCCAGCAGCTACTCGGACAGGGGTAGTTCACCCCTCCACTTT.

This clonotype showed up many times. The rearrangement uses TRBV24-1 and TRBJ2-1; either TRBD1 or TRBD2 may supply D (5 bases each). Germline CDR1 is KGHDR and CDR2 is SFDVKD. V lost 3 bases, J lost 6 bases, and 14 bases lay in between. The CDR3 contains 15 residues. Here the CDR3 DNA reads TGTGCCACCAGTGATCTCGGGACCTCGTCCAATGAGCAGTTCTTC. Amino acids: CATSDLGTSSNEQFF.

J is TRBJ2-3 and V is TRBV10-3; the match to TRBD2 covers 11 bases. Germline CDR1 and CDR2: ENHRY and SYGVKD. The CDR3 spans 14 residues. V shed 5 bases, J shed 4 bases, and the junction held 2 bases outside the gene matches. CDR3 residues: CAISSTSGADTQYF. The CDR3 DNA is TGTGCCATCAGTTCGACTAGCGGGGCAGATACGCAGTATTTT.

This clonotype has just one count. The chain has TRBV7-2 and TRBJ2-1; either TRBD1 or TRBD2 may fit D (5 bases each). The CDR3 runs 16 residues. CDR1 and CDR2 (germline): SGHTA, FQGNSA. Trimming stripped 1 base from V and 5 bases from J, with 15 bases between. CDR3 sequence: CASSLEVAGTHNEQFF. The DNA for the CDR3 is TGTGCCAGCAGCTTAGAGGTTGCCGGGACCCACAATGAGCAGTTCTTC.

This clonotype was found many times. V is TRBV2 and J is TRBJ1-5; unclear D gene. The CDR3 totals 14 residues. V was pared by 1 base and J by 8 bases, with 12 bases between. CDR1 and CDR2 (germline): SNHLY, FYNNEI. The CDR3 coding sequence is TGTGCCAGCAGTGAAGACTCCCGGACGGAGCCCCAGCATTTT. This codes for CASSEDSRTEPQHF.

This chain links TRBV19 with TRBJ1-2; D not resolved. Germline V CDR1 and CDR2: LNHDA, SQIVND (reference sequence). The V gene lost 1 base and the J gene lost 4 bases, with 10 bases spanning the gap. The CDR3 has 14 amino acids. The CDR3 DNA reads as TGTGCCAGTAGTATAGCAACCGGAACCTATGGCTACACCTTC. Translation: CASSIATGTYGYTF.

This clonotype came up a few times. V usage is TRBV24-1 and J usage is TRBJ2-2; D possibly corresponds to TRBD1 (7 bases). CDR3 size: 15 residues. Looked up from germline, CDR1 is KGHDR and CDR2 is SFDVKD. Trimming cost V 0 bases and J 6 bases, with 10 bases left between them. CDR3 sequence reads: CATSDLQGEAGELFF. CDR3 in DNA: TGTGCCACCAGTGATTTGCAGGGGGAGGCCGGGGAGCTGTTTTTT.

V gene TRBV5-4 combines with J gene TRBJ1-4; possible D gene TRBD1, 5 bases. This CDR3 is 16 amino acids long. V lost 2 bases and J lost 0, with 11 bases in between. Germline CDR1 is SGHNT and CDR2 is YYREEE (reference sequence). Here the CDR3 DNA reads TGTGCCAGCAGCTTTGCGACAGCCGCAACTAATGAAAAACTGTTTTTT. Its translation: CASSFATAATNEKLFF.

A few counts support this clonotype. The chain uses TRBV14 and TRBJ2-3; D remains unclear. The V end was cut by 1 base, the J end by 6 bases, with 11 bases between. CDR3 length: 14 residues. Germline V gene lookup returns CDR1 SGHDN and CDR2 FVKESK. The CDR3 reads CASSQASSWDTQYF. CDR3 sequence (DNA): TGTGCCAGCAGCCAAGCGTCTAGTTGGGATACGCAGTATTTT.

The sample holds many counts of this clonotype. The V and J genes are TRBV20-1 and TRBJ1-2, with D possibly being TRBD1 (5 bases). The germline V gene has CDR1 DFQATT and CDR2 SNEGSKA (reference sequence). The CDR3 is 14 amino acids. V shed 0 bases and J shed 8 bases, with 16 bases lying between them. The CDR3 nucleotides read TGCAGTGCTAGAGATCGCAGGGTAGATAGCGGCTACACCTTC. Its translation: CSARDRRVDSGYTF.